A selection of T cell receptor beta chains follows, all from one sample in a study of CD8+ T cells in alopecia areata. Sequencing used immunoSEQ multiplex PCR; TCRdb keeps in-frame clones, though not all of them. The table has fewer than 100,000 clones, 50% to 75% seen once. The sequenced sample was CD8+ T cells sorted from blood, obtained at week 4, from a patient treated with tofacitinib. The receptors shown here come from a human donor with alopecia areata. CDR3s include the opening cysteine and the closing phenylalanine or tryptophan. Fields, in order: J gene, D gene, clone size, V gene, CDR3 DNA, CDR3 protein. The D gene is left open where the match is weak. Clone size is stated in some rows and not others, as once, few, many or a class when expanded.

J gene: TRBJ1-1
D gene: -
clone size: few
V gene: TRBV5-1
CDR3 DNA: TGCGCCAGCAACCACCGGACAGTGGCGAACACTGAAGCTTTCTTT
CDR3 protein: CASNHRTVANTEAFF

J gene: TRBJ2-4
D gene: TRBD2
clone size: few
V gene: TRBV25-1
CDR3 DNA: TGTGCCAGCAGTGAGGCGGGGGTAGGAAACATTCAGTACTTC
CDR3 protein: CASSEAGVGNIQYF

J gene: TRBJ2-1
D gene: TRBD2
clone size: -
V gene: TRBV13
CDR3 DNA: TGTGCCAGCAGCGCCGGACTAGCGGAAAAGAACTCCTACAATGAGCAGTTCTTC
CDR3 protein: CASSAGLAEKNSYNEQFF

J gene: TRBJ2-4
D gene: TRBD1
clone size: -
V gene: TRBV5-6
CDR3 DNA: TGTGCCAGCAGCTTGGCGGGACAGGGGCTTCGCTACTTC
CDR3 protein: CASSLAGQGLRYF

J gene: TRBJ1-2
D gene: TRBD1
clone size: few
V gene: TRBV29-1
CDR3 DNA: TGCAGCGTTCGTTTACAGGGGCCTATCTATGGCTACACCTTC
CDR3 protein: CSVRLQGPIYGYTF

J gene: TRBJ2-4
D gene: TRBD2
clone size: -
V gene: TRBV6-5
CDR3 DNA: TGTGCCAGCAGTTACTCTGCGGGGGGAAAAAACATTCAGTACTTC
CDR3 protein: CASSYSAGGKNIQYF

J gene: TRBJ2-5
D gene: TRBD2
clone size: -
V gene: TRBV29-1
CDR3 DNA: TGCAGCGTTGAGGGACTAGCGGGGGAAAAGACCCAGTACTTC
CDR3 protein: CSVEGLAGEKTQYF

J gene: TRBJ2-7
D gene: -
clone size: few
V gene: TRBV27
CDR3 DNA: TGTGCCAGCAGTTTCTTTGGTTCCTACGAGCAGTACTTC
CDR3 protein: CASSFFGSYEQYF

J gene: TRBJ2-3
D gene: -
clone size: -
V gene: TRBV9
CDR3 DNA: TGTGCCAGCAGCGAGGCTTGGGCTAGCACAGATACGCAGTATTTT
CDR3 protein: CASSEAWASTDTQYF

J gene: TRBJ1-1
D gene: TRBD1
clone size: few
V gene: TRBV10-3
CDR3 DNA: TGTGCCATCAGTGATTTTATCGGACAGGGCTACTCAAACACTGAAGCTTTCTTT
CDR3 protein: CAISDFIGQGYSNTEAFF

J gene: TRBJ2-1
D gene: -
clone size: -
V gene: TRBV2
CDR3 DNA: TGTGCCAGCAGTGAAGAGCCAGCATCTGAGCAGTTCTTC
CDR3 protein: CASSEEPASEQFF

J gene: TRBJ2-3
D gene: TRBD2
clone size: once
V gene: TRBV4-1
CDR3 DNA: TGCGCCAGCAGCGGGACTAGCGGGAGGGGTTCCACAGATACGCAGTATTTT
CDR3 protein: CASSGTSGRGSTDTQYF

J gene: TRBJ1-3
D gene: -
clone size: few
V gene: TRBV7-9
CDR3 DNA: TGTGCCAGCAGCAAATACGGAAACACCATATATTTT
CDR3 protein: CASSKYGNTIYF

J gene: TRBJ1-1
D gene: -
clone size: few
V gene: TRBV2
CDR3 DNA: TGTGCCAGCGGTTCCCGGAGCACTGAAGCTTTCTTT
CDR3 protein: CASGSRSTEAFF

J gene: TRBJ2-3
D gene: -
clone size: -
V gene: TRBV9
CDR3 DNA: TGTGCCAGCAGCCTCAGGGCCGCTTTCCCCACAGATACGCAGTATTTT
CDR3 protein: CASSLRAAFPTDTQYF

J gene: TRBJ2-1
D gene: TRBD2
clone size: few
V gene: TRBV4-1
CDR3 DNA: TGCGCCAGCAGCCAAGCCCTAGCGGGGAATGACAATGAGCAGTTCTTC
CDR3 protein: CASSQALAGNDNEQFF

J gene: TRBJ2-5
D gene: -
clone size: once
V gene: TRBV27
CDR3 DNA: TGTGCCAGCAGTGAACGGACAGACGACATAATCCAAGAGACCCAGTACTTC
CDR3 protein: CASSERTDDIIQETQYF

J gene: TRBJ2-1
D gene: -
clone size: -
V gene: TRBV5-1
CDR3 DNA: TGCGCCAGCAGCTTGGCCACCGAATGGAGCAAGTTCTTC
CDR3 protein: CASSLATEWSKFF

J gene: TRBJ2-3
D gene: -
clone size: -
V gene: TRBV4-3
CDR3 DNA: TGCGCCAGCAGCTCGGCAAGAGGCGATACGCAGTATTTT
CDR3 protein: CASSSARGDTQYF

J gene: TRBJ1-4
D gene: -
clone size: -
V gene: TRBV27
CDR3 DNA: TGTGCCAGCAGTCCGGTTCTCCGTGAAAAACTGTTTTTT
CDR3 protein: CASSPVLREKLFF

J gene: TRBJ2-5
D gene: TRBD2
clone size: -
V gene: TRBV28
CDR3 DNA: TGTGCCAGCCAAATGATTGACAGCGGGAATTCAGGGACCCAGTACTTC
CDR3 protein: CASQMIDSGNSGTQYF

J gene: TRBJ2-3
D gene: TRBD2
clone size: -
V gene: TRBV13
CDR3 DNA: TGTGCCAGCAGCGCCCCCGGGACTAGCGGGGCAGATACGCAGTATTTT
CDR3 protein: CASSAPGTSGADTQYF

J gene: TRBJ2-1
D gene: TRBD2
clone size: few
V gene: TRBV19
CDR3 DNA: TGTGCCAGTAACACTCTAGCGGGGCCGGCGTACAATGAGCAGTTCTTC
CDR3 protein: CASNTLAGPAYNEQFF

J gene: TRBJ2-7
D gene: -
clone size: few
V gene: TRBV27
CDR3 DNA: TGTGCCAGCAGTTCGACCGGGACAAACGAGCAGTACTTC
CDR3 protein: CASSSTGTNEQYF

J gene: TRBJ1-5
D gene: -
clone size: -
V gene: TRBV6-6
CDR3 DNA: TGTGCCAGCAGTCAGACAGTGTATAGCAATCAGCCCCAGCATTTT
CDR3 protein: CASSQTVYSNQPQHF

J gene: TRBJ2-7
D gene: TRBD2
clone size: -
V gene: TRBV7-3
CDR3 DNA: TGTGCCAGCAGCTTAGACGGGGGGGCCTACGAGCAGTACTTC
CDR3 protein: CASSLDGGAYEQYF

J gene: TRBJ2-7
D gene: -
clone size: -
V gene: TRBV4-1
CDR3 DNA: TGCGCCAGCAGCTACGACATGATAGGCGAGCAGTACTTC
CDR3 protein: CASSYDMIGEQYF

J gene: TRBJ2-5
D gene: -
clone size: -
V gene: TRBV29-1
CDR3 DNA: TGCAGTACTCAGGGGGGAGGAATCGAGACCCAGTACTTC
CDR3 protein: CSTQGGGIETQYF

J gene: TRBJ2-7
D gene: -
clone size: -
V gene: TRBV27
CDR3 DNA: TGTGCCAGCTCACAACTGGGGGAGCAGTACTTC
CDR3 protein: CASSQLGEQYF